This passage covers 5 T cell receptor beta chains from one sample sequenced in a study of spatial heterogeneity in lung cancer. The time point: blood at routine non-recurrence follow-up after resection. Using its own MiXCR run on the 5' RACE reads, TCRdb lists one record per CDR3 protein. The repertoire holds about 38,000 distinct CDR3 sequences, with under 9% as singletons. The sample in question was PBMCs, obtained at follow-up. Source of these receptors: a male donor with early-stage non-small cell lung cancer.

This clonotype was counted ten times or more. V is TRBV4-1 and J is TRBJ2-7, with 12 bases aligning to TRBD2. The CDR3 sequence is 18 residues long. The germline V gene encodes CDR1 MGHRA and CDR2 YSYEKL. The J segment lost 0 bases and the V segment lost 3 bases, leaving 9 bases of the junction unmatched. In DNA, the CDR3 is TGCGCCAGCAGCCATGGTGGAACTAGCGGGGGGAGCTCCTACGAGCAGTACTTC. As protein: CASSHGGTSGGSSYEQYF.

This clonotype was found many times. The chain recombines TRBV12-3 or TRBV12-4 with TRBJ2-3, with D possibly TRBD1 on 5 matching bases. Trimming took off 6 bases at V and 2 bases at J, with 18 bases between the two ends. This CDR3 region has 16 residues. CDR3 DNA sequence: TGTGCCAGCAGGAGGACCCTTGGACACAACACAGATACGCAGTATTTT. Translation gives CASRRTLGHNTDTQYF.

This clonotype was observed at least ten times. The chain combines TRBV4-1 with TRBJ2-1; D is ambiguous. Per germline, CDR1 MGHRA and CDR2 YSYEKL. The CDR3 loop spans 13 amino acids. Between the trimmed V and J ends, which lost 1 base and 5 bases, there was a span of 6 bases. CDR3 DNA: TGCGCCAGCAGCCAAGGGCCGAACAATGAGCAGTTCTTC. This translates into CASSQGPNNEQFF.

This clonotype has a count of ten or more. The V and J genes are TRBV5-6 and TRBJ2-3; weak D call: TRBD1 (6 bases). This CDR3 has 15 amino acids. Germline CDR1 and CDR2: SGHDT and YYEEEE. Trimming cost V 0 bases and J 2 bases, with 10 bases left between them. CDR3 nucleotides: TGTGCCAGCAGCTTGGCAGGGGCCGTCACAGATACGCAGTATTTT. Translated: CASSLAGAVTDTQYF.

The table lists this clonotype with many counts. The rearrangement joins TRBV12-3 or TRBV12-4 to TRBJ2-7; tentative D call: TRBD2 (6 bases). CDR3 size: 16 residues. Trimming removed 5 bases from V and 3 bases from J, with 20 bases in between. The CDR3 DNA sequence: TGTGCCAGCAGTCCCGGAGGGCCGGACGCCGGCTACGAGCAGTACTTC. This codes for CASSPGGPDAGYEQYF.